The clone carrying this T cell receptor beta chain turned up a few times. The antigen remains undetermined. PCR used 60 Vbeta primers and 13 Jbeta primers. Authors' methods: The authors later counted approximately 80 million unique TCR beta chains, approximately 10 million of them shared. Sequencing was performed with immunoSEQ multiplex PCR; in TCRdb, only in-frame clones are kept and a portion is missing. D and trimming were read from the DNA, whereas the V and J calls and clone size are those reported in that table. This sample yields approximately 100,000 clones, of which about 74% are seen a single time; 16% belongs to the top ten. These data come from a study of cytomegalovirus exposure and HLA in healthy donors. CDR1 and CDR2 from the germline V gene are SEHNR and FQNEAQ (reference sequence). Trimming took 5 bases from V and 6 from J; bases not matched to a gene: 4. CDR3 length equals 13 residues.

Overall study findings and caveats: Sequencing had likely introduced a cluster of highly shared sequence variants as an artifact. A few CMV-associated chains were confirmed in vitro to be specific for CMV antigens.

The chain links TRBV7-9 to TRBJ2-7; 10 positions match TRBD1. The clonotype originates from a man aged 60-69 years in good health and CMV-seropositive. Sequenced sample: PBMCs. The CDR3 DNA is TGTGCCAGCAGCCGACAGGGGGCAGGCGAGCAGTACTTC. Translating gives CASSRQGAGEQYF.